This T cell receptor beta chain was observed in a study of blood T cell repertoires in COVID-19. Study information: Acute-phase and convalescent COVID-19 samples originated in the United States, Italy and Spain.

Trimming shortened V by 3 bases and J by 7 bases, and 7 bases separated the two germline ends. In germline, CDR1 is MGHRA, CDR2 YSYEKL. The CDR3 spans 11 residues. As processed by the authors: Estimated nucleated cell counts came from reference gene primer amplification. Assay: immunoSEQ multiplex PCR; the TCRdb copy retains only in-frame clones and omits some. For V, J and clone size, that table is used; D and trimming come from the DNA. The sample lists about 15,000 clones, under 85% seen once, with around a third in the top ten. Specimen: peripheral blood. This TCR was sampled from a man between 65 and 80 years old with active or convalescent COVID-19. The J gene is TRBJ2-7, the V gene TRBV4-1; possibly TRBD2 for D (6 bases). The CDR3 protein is CASSQAGEQYF. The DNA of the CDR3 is TGCGCCAGCAGCCAGGCGGGGGAGCAGTACTTC.